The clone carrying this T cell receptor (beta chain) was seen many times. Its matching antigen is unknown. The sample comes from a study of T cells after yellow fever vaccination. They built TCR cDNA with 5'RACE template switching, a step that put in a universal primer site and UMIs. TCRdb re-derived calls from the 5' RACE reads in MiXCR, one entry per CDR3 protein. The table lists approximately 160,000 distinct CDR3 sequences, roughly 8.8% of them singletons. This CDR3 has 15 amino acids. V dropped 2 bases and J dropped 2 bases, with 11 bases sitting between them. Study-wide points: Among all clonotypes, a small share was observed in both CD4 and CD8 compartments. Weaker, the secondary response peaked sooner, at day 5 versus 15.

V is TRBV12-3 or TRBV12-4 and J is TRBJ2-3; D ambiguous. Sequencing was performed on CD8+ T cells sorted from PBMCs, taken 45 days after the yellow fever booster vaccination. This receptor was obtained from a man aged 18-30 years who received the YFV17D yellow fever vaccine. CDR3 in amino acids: CASSLPSSHTDTQYF. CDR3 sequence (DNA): TGTGCCAGCAGTTTACCATCGTCCCACACAGATACGCAGTATTTT.